Each of the 26 T cell receptor beta chains below was sequenced from the same sample in a study of tumor and adjacent non-tumor tissue in lung cancer. Three rounds of nested PCR, following a modified ARM-PCR protocol, produced the TCRbeta library. One entry per CDR3 protein results from TCRdb running MiXCR on the multiplex PCR reads. Of 60,000 to 85,000 distinct CDR3 sequences listed, 60% to 85% were seen once; the top ten hold about an eighth. This sample's RNA came from whole unsorted tissue. Sequencing was performed on lung tumor tissue. All receptors come from a woman in her forties or fifties with non-small cell lung cancer.

This chain connects TRBV6-1 to TRBJ2-1; no clear D gene. Trimming took 4 bases from V and 12 from J, leaving 16 bases between them. CDR3 length: 13 amino acids. From germline, CDR1 is MNHNS and CDR2 SASEGT. As DNA, the CDR3 is TGTGCCAGCAGTGTAGAGAGCCCCCATGGGCAGTTCTTC. This gives the protein CASSVESPHGQFF.

About this clonotype itself: This may be a read error, as it is one base from a much larger clone. Because the CDR3 is missing its conserved closing phenylalanine or tryptophan, this is likely a read error. The rearrangement uses TRBV7-9 and TRBJ1-1; 9 nucleotides align to TRBD1. Germline V gene data show CDR1 as SEHNR and CDR2 as FQNEAQ (reference sequence). This CDR3 has 14 amino acids. The trim removed 6 bases at V and 5 bases at J, leaving 7 bases unmatched. CDR3 nucleotide sequence: TGTGCCAGCAGTCTTACAGGGGGCATAACTGAAGCTTTCATT. The encoded protein is CASSLTGGITEAFI.

The chain employs TRBV6-1 and TRBJ2-2, with 8 bases lining up with TRBD2. J gave up 10 bases and V 1 base, and 11 bases lay outside the gene matches. The CDR3 has 16 residues. Per the germline V gene, CDR1 is MNHNS and CDR2 is SASEGT. CDR3 sequence (DNA): TGTGCCAGCAGTGAAGATCCCGGGAGGGTCACAGAGGAGCTGTTTTTT. As protein: CASSEDPGRVTEELFF.

The chain links TRBV4-1 to TRBJ2-7, with a possible D match to TRBD2 (6 bases). CDR3 length equals 16 residues. Germline CDR1 and CDR2: MGHRA and YSYEKL. V was shortened by 0 bases and J by 2 bases, with 14 bases between the two germline ends. CDR3 protein: CASSQDSSGRPYEQYF. CDR3 nucleotides: TGCGCCAGCAGCCAAGATAGTAGTGGGAGGCCCTACGAGCAGTACTTC.

This clonotype occurred many times. CDR3 sequence: CASSFRDPRGYTF. The CDR3 nucleotides read TGTGCCAGCAGTTTTCGGGACCCTAGGGGCTACACCTTC. The rearrangement uses TRBV28 and TRBJ1-2; D may be TRBD1 (5 bases). From germline, CDR1 is MDHEN and CDR2 SYDVKM. V lost 3 bases to trimming and J lost 8 bases, with 13 bases between them. CDR3 length: 13 amino acids.

Note on this clonotype: This may be a read error, as it is one base from a much larger clone. This chain joins TRBV30 and TRBJ2-2, with D hard to call. Germline V gene sequence: CDR1 GTSNPN, CDR2 SVGIG (reference sequence). This CDR3 spans 13 amino acids. Trimming took off 7 bases at V and 5 bases at J, with 14 bases between the two ends. The CDR3 sequence: CALIHLRTGELFF. The CDR3, as DNA: TGTGCCTTGATCCACTTGCGGACCGGGGAGCTGTTTTTT.

Regarding this clonotype: One end of the junction varies from germline; a read error may be responsible. The chain combines TRBV29-1 with TRBJ2-3, with 9 positions matching TRBD2. The germline V gene encodes CDR1 SQVTM and CDR2 ANQGSEA. The CDR3 runs 14 residues. CDR3 protein: CSVVLAGKTDMQYF. CDR3 sequence (DNA): TGCAGCGTTGTCCTAGCGGGAAAAACAGATATGCAGTATTTT.

This rearrangement joins TRBV20-1 to TRBJ1-2, with D uncertain. There are 13 residues in the CDR3. CDR1 and CDR2 (germline): DFQATT, SNEGSKA (reference sequence). Trimming shortened V by 5 bases and J by 10 bases, and 20 bases separated the two germline ends. CDR3 sequence: CSALGRWHGVYTF. As DNA, the CDR3 is TGCAGTGCTCTGGGCAGGTGGCACGGTGTCTACACCTTC.

The chain employs TRBV12-3 or TRBV12-4 and TRBJ2-7, with 8 bases that match TRBD1. J lost 5 bases, V lost 2 bases, and 11 bases had no gene match. There are 16 residues in the CDR3. This chain's CDR3 is CASSLRHGTGRHEQYF. CDR3 DNA: TGTGCCAGCAGTTTAAGGCATGGGACAGGTAGGCACGAGCAGTACTTC.

Only a few counts were recorded for this clonotype. The chain joins TRBV7-6 to TRBJ1-2, with TRBD1 matching 7 bases. Germline CDR1 reads SGHVS; CDR2 reads FNYEAQ. This CDR3 is 14 amino acids long. With 1 base clipped from V and 2 bases from J, the junction kept 1 base outside the gene matches. Here the CDR3 reads CASSLDRGNYGYTF. The CDR3 DNA reads as TGTGCCAGCAGCTTAGACAGGGGAAACTATGGCTACACCTTC.

Points on this clonotype: One end of the junction does not line up with germline, which may come from a read error. The gene calls are TRBV6-5 and TRBJ2-4; D is perhaps TRBD2 (5 bases). The CDR3 is 14 amino acids. Looked up from germline, CDR1 is MNHEY and CDR2 is SVGAGI. CDR3 loop: CASSSRVSQNIQYF. The CDR3 DNA reads as TGTGCCAGCAGTTCGAGGGTTAGCCAAAATATTCAGTACTTC.

V gene TRBV4-2 combines with J gene TRBJ2-7; D is unresolved. Between the trimmed V and J ends, which lost 10 bases and 2 bases, there was a span of 24 bases. The germline V gene encodes CDR1 LGHNA and CDR2 YNFKEQ. This CDR3 is built from 16 residues. The CDR3 sequence is CATRHTVEAVPYEQYF. CDR3 coding DNA: TGTGCCACCCGCCATACAGTAGAGGCGGTCCCCTACGAGCAGTACTTC.

As for this clonotype: At one end, the junction sequence differs from germline, possibly due to a read error. The rearrangement joins TRBV10-1 to TRBJ2-3; 12 bases line up with TRBD2. Per germline, CDR1 WNHNN and CDR2 SYGVQD (reference sequence). The CDR3 length is 18 residues. In nucleotides, the CDR3 is TGCGTCAGCATTCGACGGACTAGCGGGGAGAGGTGGACAGATACACAGTATTTT. Translating it yields CVSIRRTSGERWTDTQYF.

In this sample, this clonotype turned up many times. The V gene is TRBV5-1, the J gene TRBJ1-5; no definite D call. The V and J ends lost 5 bases and 4 bases respectively, with 10 bases between them. Germline V lookup: CDR1 SGHRS, CDR2 YFSETQ. The CDR3 covers 13 residues. The CDR3 region is CASSSTPNQPQHF. The CDR3 coding sequence is TGCGCCAGCAGTTCGACACCAAATCAGCCCCAGCATTTT.

The V gene is TRBV6-1, the J gene TRBJ2-7; perhaps D is TRBD1 or TRBD2 (5 bases each). CDR3 length equals 16 residues. The germline gives CDR1 MNHNS, CDR2 SASEGT. V was pared by 1 base and J by 6 bases, with 19 bases between. CDR3 amino acids: CASSEEEGKDGCEQYF. In nucleotides, the CDR3 is TGTGCCAGCAGTGAAGAAGAGGGGAAGGATGGCTGCGAGCAGTACTTC.

Concerning this clonotype: At one of its ends the junction is not consistent with the germline gene, which may arise from a read error. The gene calls are TRBV4-1 and TRBJ1-2; D not resolved. The CDR3 runs to 16 residues. Germline V gene lookup returns CDR1 MGHRA and CDR2 YSYEKL. CDR3 DNA: TGCGCCAGGAGCCAAGCTTCAGAACCGGCTAACTATAGCTACACCTTC. Encoded protein: CARSQASEPANYSYTF.

This clonotype has a handful of counts. At one boundary the junction diverges from the germline segment, which might be a read error. This chain joins TRBV6-5 and TRBJ1-1; 7 bases are a match to TRBD1. The germline gives CDR1 MNHEY, CDR2 SVGAGI. This CDR3 spans 14 amino acids. This CDR3 is CASSLRGSGTEAFF. CDR3 coding DNA: TGTGCCAGCAGTCTCAGGGGGAGTGGCACTGAAGCTTTTTTT.

As regards this clonotype: The junction departs from the called germline gene at one end, perhaps through a read error. This rearrangement joins TRBV6-1 to TRBJ2-7, with 7 positions matching TRBD2. Germline values: CDR1 MNHNS, CDR2 SASEGT. The CDR3 contains 20 residues. As DNA, the CDR3 is TGTGCCAGCAGTGAATTACTGGAGGGGCGGGGGAGCCTTCCCTCCTACGGGCAGTACTTC. Amino acids: CASSELLEGRGSLPSYGQYF.

This clonotype showed up many times. This chain joins TRBV7-9 and TRBJ2-1; tentative D call: TRBD1 (5 bases). The germline gives CDR1 SEHNR, CDR2 FQNEAQ (reference sequence). Trimming stripped 0 bases from V and 2 bases from J, with 8 bases between. The CDR3 spans 15 residues. The CDR3 coding sequence is TGTGCCAGCAGCTTAGCGCGGACAACCTACAATGAGCAGTTCTTC. Protein: CASSLARTTYNEQFF. Full variable domain (outside the CDR3, taken from reference TRBV7-9 and TRBJ2-1): DTGVSQNPRHKITKRGQNVTFRCDPISEHNRLYWYRQTLGQGPEFLTYFQNEAQLEKSRLLSDRFSAERPKGSFSTLEIQRTEQGDSAMYLCASSLARTTYNEQFFGPGTRLTVL.

Comment on this clonotype: Sequence at one end of the junction differs from germline and may be a read error. The chain employs TRBV6-1 and TRBJ2-7; 8 nucleotides agree with TRBD1. This CDR3 region has 15 residues. The V gene's germline CDR1 is MNHNS and CDR2 SASEGT. The chain's CDR3 is CGSSEDGTGSYEQYF. In DNA form, the CDR3 reads TGTGGCAGCAGTGAAGATGGGACAGGCTCCTACGAACAGTACTTC.

In its sample, this clonotype was seen once. One end of the junction does not line up with germline, which may come from a read error. The rearrangement uses TRBV4-1 and TRBJ1-5; 7 nucleotides match TRBD1. CDR1 and CDR2 from the germline V gene are MGHRA and YSYEKL. This CDR3 has 14 amino acids. Written as DNA, the CDR3 is TGCGCCAGCAGCCAAGAAGGGGGCGGGCAGCCCCAGAATTTT. This codes for CASSQEGGGQPQNF.

Comments on this clonotype: Its ends do not fully match the called genes, so a read error is possible. The chain uses TRBV12-3 or TRBV12-4 and TRBJ2-2; weak D call: TRBD2 (6 bases). CDR3 length: 16 residues. The DNA of the CDR3 is TGTGCCAGCAGTCTAGGAGGCGGGAAGGTCATCGGGGAGCTGTTGTTT. Translation gives CASSLGGGKVIGELLF.

Remarks on this clonotype: The conserved phenylalanine or tryptophan normally closing the CDR3 is absent here, so this likely arose from a read error. The DNA is omitted, as the CDR3 cannot be located on it reliably, and the CDR3 follows TCRdb's listing. V gene TRBV11-1 combines with J gene TRBJ1-1; TRBD1, the D gene given by the table, was not confirmed from the DNA. The CDR3 totals 14 residues, both ends included. Germline CDR1 and CDR2: SGHAT and FQDESV (reference sequence). The CDR3 loop reads CASSLGRGYSEVFI.

As for this clonotype: One end of the junction varies from germline; a read error may be responsible. V gene TRBV10-3 combines with J gene TRBJ2-1; 12 positions match TRBD2. Germline CDR1 ENHRY, CDR2 SYGVKD. The CDR3 runs to 17 residues. CDR3 sequence reads: CAIRSQNLAGGPNELYF. Here the CDR3 DNA reads TGTGCCATCAGATCACAAAATCTAGCGGGAGGGCCGAATGAGCTGTACTTC.

Note on this clonotype: At one boundary the junction diverges from the germline segment, which might be a read error. This chain links TRBV19 with TRBJ2-1; 7 nucleotides line up with TRBD2. The CDR3 loop spans 15 amino acids. CDR1 and CDR2 (germline): LNHDA, SQIVND (reference sequence). CDR3: CASSNPGLTHKEQFF. The DNA for the CDR3 is TGTGCCAGTAGTAACCCGGGACTAACCCACAAAGAGCAGTTCTTC.

To note about this clonotype: The junction does not match germline at one end; this may be a read error. The chain joins TRBV10-3 to TRBJ2-6, with D perhaps matching TRBD2 (5 bases). CDR1 is ENHRY, CDR2 SYGVKD, per germline. The CDR3 sequence is 15 residues long. The CDR3 spells CAISDSDSEANVLTF. The CDR3 bases are TGTGCCATCAGTGACTCGGACTCTGAGGCCAATGTCCTGACTTTC.